These 7 T cell receptor beta chains were all obtained from the same sample, sequenced in a study of shared clonotypes between healthy human individuals. Generated by immunoSEQ multiplex PCR, the TCRdb table keeps only in-frame clones and is missing some. The profile shows some 1,100,000 clones, more than 75% of them singletons. The sequenced material came from memory CD4+ T cells from PBMCs. The subset here: CD45RA-negative fraction. Receptors originate from a man aged 18 to 30 in good health. Some clones in this sample may be carry-over from other donors' samples.

This sequence joins TRBV10-3 and TRBJ2-2, with D hard to call. With 1 base removed from V and 0 bases from J, the gap between germline ends came to 3 bases. Germline CDR1 and CDR2: ENHRY and SYGVKD. CDR3 length equals 14 residues. CDR3 DNA: TGTGCCATCAGTGAGTACCCGAACACCGGGGAGCTGTTTTTT. The encoded protein is CAISEYPNTGELFF.

The chain links TRBV6-6 to TRBJ2-7; TRBD1 matches at 7 bases. V lost 8 bases to trimming and J lost 0 bases; unmatched junction nucleotides: 4. CDR1 and CDR2 (germline): MNHNY, SVGAGI (reference sequence). The CDR3 extends over 13 amino acids. CDR3 in amino acids: CASSRQGSYEQYF. In DNA, the CDR3 is TGTGCCAGCTCAAGACAGGGCTCCTACGAGCAGTACTTC.

This chain uses TRBV28 with TRBJ1-2; D is uncertain. Trimming stripped 8 bases from V and 5 bases from J, with 18 bases between. The CDR3 is made up of 14 amino acids. Germline-derived CDR1 and CDR2 are MDHEN and SYDVKM. CDR3 nucleotide sequence: TGTGCCAGCGGAAACAATCTCGATTTTTATGGCTACACCTTC. Protein: CASGNNLDFYGYTF.

The CDR3 here is CASILRPNTEAFF. The CDR3 DNA reads as TGTGCCAGCATCCTCAGACCGAACACTGAAGCTTTCTTT. The chain combines TRBV28 with TRBJ1-1; D is uncertain. Germline loops: CDR1 MDHEN, CDR2 SYDVKM. This CDR3 has 13 amino acids. V dropped 7 bases and J dropped 1 base, with 10 bases sitting between them.

The chain combines TRBV28 with TRBJ1-2; 9 nucleotides line up with TRBD1. Germline V gene data show CDR1 as MDHEN and CDR2 as SYDVKM. V dropped 6 bases and J dropped 8; count of bases not matched to a gene: 10. CDR3 length: 14 residues. This CDR3 reads CASSQGRDREGYTF. CDR3 in DNA: TGTGCCAGCAGCCAGGGCCGGGACAGGGAAGGCTACACCTTC.

The V and J genes are TRBV11-2 and TRBJ1-2; a possible D gene is TRBD1 (5 bases). There are 14 residues in the CDR3. Germline CDR1 and CDR2: SGHAT and FQNNGV. V lost 0 bases, J lost 8 bases, and 13 bases lay in between. The DNA of the CDR3 is TGTGCCAGCAGCTTAGATGTTGGGGGGATCGGCTACACCTTC. This encodes CASSLDVGGIGYTF.

The chain recombines TRBV30 with TRBJ2-7; the D gene is possibly TRBD1 (6 bases). Trimming pared 6 bases from V and 4 bases from J, leaving 13 bases between. CDR3 length equals 12 residues. In germline, CDR1 is GTSNPN, CDR2 SVGIG (reference sequence). CDR3 loop: CACTKGGYEQYF. Here the CDR3 DNA reads TGTGCCTGCACCAAAGGGGGATACGAGCAGTACTTC.